The entry below describes one T cell receptor (beta chain). TCRdb keeps only in-frame clones here, not all; method: immunoSEQ multiplex PCR. The data hold 800,000 to 1,200,000 clones, with roughly 74% observed a single time. Germline CDR1 LNHNV, CDR2 YYDKDF (reference sequence). With V trimmed by 6 bases and J by 3 bases, 3 bases remained unmatched. The CDR3 spans 13 residues. This entry belongs to a study of shared clonotypes between healthy human individuals. This chain joins TRBV15 and TRBJ2-5; 8 positions agree with TRBD1. This receptor was identified in a man aged 18 to 30 in good health. Some clones in this sample may be carry-over from other donors' samples. The sample was memory CD4+ T cells from PBMCs. Subset reported: CD45RA-negative fraction. The CDR3: CATSPQGEETQYF. As DNA, the CDR3 is TGTGCCACCAGTCCACAGGGGGAAGAGACCCAGTACTTC.